This T cell receptor (beta chain) was documented in a study of blood T cell repertoires in COVID-19. As for the study in general: Acute-phase and convalescent COVID-19 samples originated in the United States, Italy and Spain. T cells, B-cell-depleted T cells, or PBMCs supplied cDNA or gDNA.

This clone appeared a few times. Original processing notes: From reference gene primer amplification, estimates of nucleated cell counts were derived. Some clones are missing from TCRdb's copy, which holds only in-frame ones; the method was immunoSEQ multiplex PCR. The DNA gave D and trimming, while V, J and clone size come from that table. This table has 200,000 to 300,000 clones, 84% appearing once. The CDR3 consists of 15 residues. V was pared by 5 bases and J by 5 bases, with 14 bases of the junction left unmatched. Per germline, CDR1 GTSNPN and CDR2 SVGIG (reference sequence). This receptor was taken from a man in his forties or fifties who had recovered from COVID-19. The chain couples TRBV30 to TRBJ1-2; TRBD1 aligns across 7 bases. Sequenced: peripheral blood. The CDR3: CAWLHRLDRYYGYTF. The CDR3 DNA reads TGTGCCTGGCTGCACCGATTGGACAGGTATTATGGCTACACCTTC.